This is a list of T cell receptor beta chains from one sample in a study of cytomegalovirus exposure and HLA in healthy donors. TCRdb's copy holds only in-frame clones and misses some; the assay was immunoSEQ multiplex PCR. The sample has more than 55,000 clones; roughly 80% are singletons. Sequencing was carried out using PBMCs. These receptors all come from a woman between 40 and 50 years old in good health and CMV-seronegative. Each CDR3 is given with its conserved first and last residue. Each record gives: clone size, D gene, V gene, J gene, CDR3 DNA, CDR3 protein. The D gene is left open where the match is weak. Size is omitted from some rows. Given values are once, few, many or a class for expanded clones.

size: -
D: -
V: TRBV2
J: TRBJ2-5
DNA: TGTGCCAGCAGTCGGACTCAAAACAAAGGGGAGACCCAGTACTTC
CDR3: CASSRTQNKGETQYF

size: -
D: TRBD2
V: TRBV18
J: TRBJ2-7
DNA: TGTGCCAGCTCACCACCAAGCCTAGCGGGAAGGGAGCAGTACTTC
CDR3: CASSPPSLAGREQYF

size: -
D: -
V: TRBV6-5
J: TRBJ1-2
DNA: TGTGCCAGCAGTTACTCGGGGGGGGTTTACACCTTC
CDR3: CASSYSGGVYTF

size: -
D: TRBD1
V: TRBV27
J: TRBJ1-1
DNA: TGTGCCAGCAGCCGATTCGGACAGGGGGGAACTGAAGCTTTCTTT
CDR3: CASSRFGQGGTEAFF

size: -
D: -
V: TRBV27
J: TRBJ2-3
DNA: TGTGCCAGCAAAATACAGGGATCGACAGATACGCAGTATTTT
CDR3: CASKIQGSTDTQYF

size: few
D: TRBD2
V: TRBV18
J: TRBJ2-3
DNA: TGTGCCAGCTCGATCGCGGGAGTGGGGTTTACAGATACGCAGTATTTT
CDR3: CASSIAGVGFTDTQYF

size: -
D: TRBD2
V: TRBV5-4
J: TRBJ2-1
DNA: TGTGCCAGCAGCGGTGGGACTAGCCGAAGCTCCTACAATGAGCAGTTCTTC
CDR3: CASSGGTSRSSYNEQFF

size: -
D: -
V: TRBV25-1
J: TRBJ1-4
DNA: TGTGCCAGCAGTGAGGCAGGGGCGAATGAAAAACTGTTTTTT
CDR3: CASSEAGANEKLFF

size: -
D: -
V: TRBV19
J: TRBJ1-5
DNA: TGTGCCAGTAGTACAGGGTGGGTTAGCAATCAGCCCCAGCATTTT
CDR3: CASSTGWVSNQPQHF

size: -
D: -
V: TRBV7-2
J: TRBJ2-1
DNA: TGTGCCAGCAGCTTAATAGGACAGGGAGGGGATGAGCAGTTCTTC
CDR3: CASSLIGQGGDEQFF

size: -
D: -
V: TRBV19
J: TRBJ1-5
DNA: TGTGCCAGTAGTATAAGGGGTACAGGGTTTCGGGGCAATCAGCCCCAGCATTTT
CDR3: CASSIRGTGFRGNQPQHF

size: -
D: -
V: TRBV7-3
J: TRBJ2-7
DNA: TGTGCCAGCAGCCTGCGGGACCCTTCACGGGAGCAGTACTTC
CDR3: CASSLRDPSREQYF

size: few
D: TRBD1
V: TRBV7-2
J: TRBJ2-1
DNA: TGTGCCAGCAGCACTAGGACAGGAAGGGTTCGCAATGAGCAGTTCTTC
CDR3: CASSTRTGRVRNEQFF

size: once
D: TRBD1
V: TRBV5-1
J: TRBJ1-1
DNA: TGCGCCAGCAGCTTCCGGGACAGGGGTAACACTGAAGCTTTCTTT
CDR3: CASSFRDRGNTEAFF

size: few
D: -
V: TRBV2
J: TRBJ2-5
DNA: TGTGCCAGCAGGGAAGTGGCGGCTGAGTACTTC
CDR3: CASREVAAEYF